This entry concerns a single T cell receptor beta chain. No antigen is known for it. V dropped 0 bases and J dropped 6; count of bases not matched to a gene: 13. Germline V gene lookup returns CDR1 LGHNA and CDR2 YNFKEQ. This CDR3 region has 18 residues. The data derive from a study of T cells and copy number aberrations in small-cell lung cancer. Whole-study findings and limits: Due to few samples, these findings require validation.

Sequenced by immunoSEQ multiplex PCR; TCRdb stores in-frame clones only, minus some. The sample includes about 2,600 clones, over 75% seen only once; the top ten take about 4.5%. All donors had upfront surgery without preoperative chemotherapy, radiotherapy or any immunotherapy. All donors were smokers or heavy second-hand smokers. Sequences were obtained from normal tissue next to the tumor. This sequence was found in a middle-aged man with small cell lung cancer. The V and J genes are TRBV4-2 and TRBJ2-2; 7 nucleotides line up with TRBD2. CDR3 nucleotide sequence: TGTGCCAGCAGCCAAGATCTTTCACGGGGGGTCAACCCCGGGGAGCTGTTTTTT. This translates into CASSQDLSRGVNPGELFF.